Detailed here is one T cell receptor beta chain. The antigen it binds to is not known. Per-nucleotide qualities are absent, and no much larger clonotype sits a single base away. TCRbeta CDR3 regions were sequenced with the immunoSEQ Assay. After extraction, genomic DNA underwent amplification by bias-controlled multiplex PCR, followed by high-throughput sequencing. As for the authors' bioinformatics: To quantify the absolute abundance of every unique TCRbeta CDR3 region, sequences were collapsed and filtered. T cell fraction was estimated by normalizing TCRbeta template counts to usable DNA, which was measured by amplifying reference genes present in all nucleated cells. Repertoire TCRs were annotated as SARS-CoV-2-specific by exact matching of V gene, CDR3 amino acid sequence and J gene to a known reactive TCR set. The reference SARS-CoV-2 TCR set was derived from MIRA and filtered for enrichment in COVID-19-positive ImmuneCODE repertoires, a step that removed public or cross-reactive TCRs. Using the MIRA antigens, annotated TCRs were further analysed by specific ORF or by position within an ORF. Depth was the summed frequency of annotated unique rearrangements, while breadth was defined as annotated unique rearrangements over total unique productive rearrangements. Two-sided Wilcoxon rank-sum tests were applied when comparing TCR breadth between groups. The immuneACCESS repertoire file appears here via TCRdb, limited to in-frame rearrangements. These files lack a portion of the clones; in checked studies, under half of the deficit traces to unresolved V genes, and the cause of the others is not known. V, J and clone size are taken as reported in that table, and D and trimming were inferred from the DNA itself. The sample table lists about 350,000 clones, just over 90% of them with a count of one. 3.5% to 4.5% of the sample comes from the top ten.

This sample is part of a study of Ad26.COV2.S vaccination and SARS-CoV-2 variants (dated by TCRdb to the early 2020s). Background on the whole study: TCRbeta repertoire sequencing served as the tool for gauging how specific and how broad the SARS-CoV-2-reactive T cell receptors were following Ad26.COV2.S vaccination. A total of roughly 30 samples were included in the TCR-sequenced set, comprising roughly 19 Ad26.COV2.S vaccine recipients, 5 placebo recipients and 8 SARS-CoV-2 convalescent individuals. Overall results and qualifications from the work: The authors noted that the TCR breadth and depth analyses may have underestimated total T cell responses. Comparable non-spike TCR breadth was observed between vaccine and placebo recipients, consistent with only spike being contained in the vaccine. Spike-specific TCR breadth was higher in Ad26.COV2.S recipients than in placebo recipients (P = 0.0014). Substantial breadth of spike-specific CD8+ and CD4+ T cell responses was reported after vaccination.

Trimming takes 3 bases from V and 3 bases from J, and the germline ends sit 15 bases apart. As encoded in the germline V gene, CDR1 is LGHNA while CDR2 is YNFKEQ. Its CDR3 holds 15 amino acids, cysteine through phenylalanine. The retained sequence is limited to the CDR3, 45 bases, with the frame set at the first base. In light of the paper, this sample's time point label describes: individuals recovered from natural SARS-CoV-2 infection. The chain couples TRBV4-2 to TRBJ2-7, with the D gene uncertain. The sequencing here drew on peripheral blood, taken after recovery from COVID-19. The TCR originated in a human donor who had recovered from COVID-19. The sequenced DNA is TGTGCCAGCAGCCACGTCGAGACTCTTGACTACGAGCAGTACTTC. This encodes CASSHVETLDYEQYF.